The entry below describes one T cell receptor beta chain. The target of this receptor is not known. It has no much larger one-base neighbor in the sample; base qualities were not kept. The sample is drawn from a study of T cell responses to AZD1222 COVID-19 vaccine (dated by TCRdb to 2020 to 2023). Regarding the research as a whole: TCR sequencing was performed for some 250 trial participants, of whom 207 were given two doses of AZD1222 and approximately 25 were given two doses of MenACWY control vaccine. Trial participants were enrolled into age subgroups of 18-55, 56-69 and 70-plus years, which contained roughly 140, 27 and 60 TCR-sequenced participants, respectively.

The CDR3 regions of human TCRbeta chains were analyzed by immunosequencing. The original methods were these. Repertoire TCRs were checked for matches against a reference library of SARS-CoV-2-specific TCRs that had been generated using the MIRA antigen-specificity platform. Breadth meant the fraction of unique TCRs that were SARS-CoV-2-associated, whereas depth meant the fraction of total T cells that were SARS-CoV-2-associated. Each spike-specific TCR was assigned to its reactive spike region and to a CD4 or CD8 class using the MIRA data. Log10-transformed breadth and depth values were compared by one-way ANOVA with Sidak's multiple comparisons tests. Held by TCRdb, this immuneACCESS table contains in-frame sequences only and omits some clones. Under half of the omission traces to an unresolved V gene where checked; the cause of the rest is unknown. V and J calls and clone size are those listed in that table; D and trimming were worked out from the DNA. The sample data list tens of thousands of clones, and about 93% of these were observed just once. The top ten clones comprise less than 4% of the sample.

What the research found in general, with its limitations: Because no samples from the day 14 peak response were available, repertoires could be characterized only after the peak T cell response. CD4 TCRs associated with the vaccine covered the entire spike protein, and the dominant responses were in regions 160-218 and 743-854. Reportedly, almost half of the unique spike-specific TCRs recognized epitopes lying outside the regions that are mutated in the B.1.351 and B.1.1.7 variants. In the small 56-69-year group, the increase in depth fell short of significance, most likely because of low power. Spike-specific TCR breadth and depth rose significantly after two AZD1222 doses compared with day 0 and with MenACWY recipients. Conclusions about previously exposed vaccinees are limited because only six or seven AZD1222 recipients were SARS-CoV-2 seropositive at baseline. Participants were mostly white British, with more females than males. The authors suggested clonal diversity may have been underestimated.

The time point label, read with the paper, signifies: about 28 days (+/-7) after the second vaccine dose. Because spike-specific TCR depth and breadth did not differ between the two schedules, AZD1222 recipients who got a second dose at roughly 4 weeks were pooled with those who got a second dose at roughly 12 weeks. The vaccinee samples were drawn from two UK trials, COV001 and COV002, one of which was a single-blind randomized controlled phase 2/3 trial testing AZD1222 (ChAdOx1 nCoV-19) in healthy adults. For TCRbeta chain sequencing, PBMC samples were collected from trial participants at day 0 and at day 28 after the second dose. V is pared back by 6 bases and J by 2 bases, with 19 bases lying between the germline termini. CDR1 and CDR2 were assigned from the germline V gene as MDHEN and SYDVKM. The CDR3 covers 16 residues, taking in both the cysteine and the phenylalanine. Here the CDR3 DNA is all that survives: 48 bases in frame from base 1.

Sequencing used peripheral blood, obtained 28 days after the second AZD1222 dose. The receptor chain draws on TRBV28 and TRBJ1-2; the D segment could be TRBD1, given 6 matching bases. The clonotype originates from an adult who received the AZD1222 COVID-19 vaccine. For the CDR3, the sequence is CASRVSLGGGNYGYTF. The nucleotides are TGTGCCAGCAGAGTTTCTTTAGGGGGGGGAAACTATGGCTACACCTTC.